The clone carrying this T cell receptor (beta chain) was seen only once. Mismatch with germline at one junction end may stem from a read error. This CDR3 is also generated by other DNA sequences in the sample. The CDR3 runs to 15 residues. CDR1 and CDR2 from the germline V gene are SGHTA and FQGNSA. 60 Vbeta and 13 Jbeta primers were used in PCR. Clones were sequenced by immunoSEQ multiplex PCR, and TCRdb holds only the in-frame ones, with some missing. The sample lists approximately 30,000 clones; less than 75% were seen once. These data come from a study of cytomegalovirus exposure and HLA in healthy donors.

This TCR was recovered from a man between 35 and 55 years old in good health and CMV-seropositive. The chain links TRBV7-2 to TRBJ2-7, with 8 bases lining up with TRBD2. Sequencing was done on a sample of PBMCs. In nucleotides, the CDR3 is TGTGCCAGCAGCTTATCGGGGACTAGTCTGAGGGAGCAGTATTTC. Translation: CASSLSGTSLREQYF.